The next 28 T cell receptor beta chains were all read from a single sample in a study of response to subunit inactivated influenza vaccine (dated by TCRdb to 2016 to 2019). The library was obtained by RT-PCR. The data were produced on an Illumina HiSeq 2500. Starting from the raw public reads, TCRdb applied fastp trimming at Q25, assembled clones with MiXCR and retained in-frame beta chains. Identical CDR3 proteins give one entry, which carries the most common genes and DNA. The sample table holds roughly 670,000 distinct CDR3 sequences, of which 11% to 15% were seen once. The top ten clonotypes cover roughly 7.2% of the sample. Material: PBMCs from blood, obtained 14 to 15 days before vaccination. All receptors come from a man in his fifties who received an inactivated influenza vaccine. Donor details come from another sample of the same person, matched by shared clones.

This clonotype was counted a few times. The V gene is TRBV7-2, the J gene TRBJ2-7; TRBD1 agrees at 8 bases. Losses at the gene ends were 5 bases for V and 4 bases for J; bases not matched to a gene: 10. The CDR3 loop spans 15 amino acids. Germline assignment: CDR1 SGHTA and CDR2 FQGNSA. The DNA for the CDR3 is TGTGCCAGCAGCCGCGGTGGACAGGGAGCGTACGAGCAGTACTTC. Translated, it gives CASSRGGQGAYEQYF.

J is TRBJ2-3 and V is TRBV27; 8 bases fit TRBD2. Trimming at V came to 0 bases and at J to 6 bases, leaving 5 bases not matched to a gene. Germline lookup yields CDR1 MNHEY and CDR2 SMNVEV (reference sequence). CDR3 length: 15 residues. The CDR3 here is CASSLSVGGADTQYF. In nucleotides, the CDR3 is TGTGCCAGCAGTTTATCTGTCGGGGGGGCGGATACGCAGTATTTT.

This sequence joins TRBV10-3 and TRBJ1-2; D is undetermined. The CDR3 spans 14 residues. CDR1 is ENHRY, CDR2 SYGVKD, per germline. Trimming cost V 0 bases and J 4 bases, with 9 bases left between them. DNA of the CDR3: TGTGCCATCAGTGAGTCGGTACGGGGCTATGGCTACACCTTC. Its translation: CAISESVRGYGYTF.

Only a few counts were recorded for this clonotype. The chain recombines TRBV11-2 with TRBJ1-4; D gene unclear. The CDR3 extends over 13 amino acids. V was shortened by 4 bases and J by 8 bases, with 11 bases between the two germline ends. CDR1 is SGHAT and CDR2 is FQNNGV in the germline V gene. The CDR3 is CASSSTIAEKLFF. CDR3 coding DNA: TGTGCCAGCAGCTCCACGATAGCAGAAAAACTGTTTTTT.

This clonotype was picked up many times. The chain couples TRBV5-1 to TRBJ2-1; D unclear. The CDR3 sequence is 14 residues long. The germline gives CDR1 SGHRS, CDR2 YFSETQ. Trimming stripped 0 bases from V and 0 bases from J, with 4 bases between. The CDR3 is CASSLGASYNEQFF. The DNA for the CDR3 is TGCGCCAGCAGCTTGGGGGCCTCCTACAATGAGCAGTTCTTC.

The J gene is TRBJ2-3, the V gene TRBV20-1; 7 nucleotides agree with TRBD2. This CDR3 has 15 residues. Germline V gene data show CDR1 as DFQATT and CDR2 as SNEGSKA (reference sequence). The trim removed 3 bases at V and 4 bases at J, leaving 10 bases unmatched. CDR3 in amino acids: CSASFREGLPDTQYF. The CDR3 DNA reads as TGCAGTGCTAGTTTCAGGGAGGGGTTGCCAGATACGCAGTATTTT.

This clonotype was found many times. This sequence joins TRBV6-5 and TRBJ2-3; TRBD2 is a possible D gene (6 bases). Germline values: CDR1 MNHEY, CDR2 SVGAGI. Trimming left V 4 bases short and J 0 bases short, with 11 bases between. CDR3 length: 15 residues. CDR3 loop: CASSLSGTSTDTQYF. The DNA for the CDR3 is TGTGCCAGCAGTTTATCCGGGACTAGCACAGATACGCAGTATTTT.

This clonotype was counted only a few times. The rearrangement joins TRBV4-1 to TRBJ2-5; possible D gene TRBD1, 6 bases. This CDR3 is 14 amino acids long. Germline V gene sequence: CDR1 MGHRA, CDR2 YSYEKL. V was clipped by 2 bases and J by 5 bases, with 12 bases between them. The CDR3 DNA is TGCGCCAGCAGCCAACCCATTCAGGGGGAGACCCAGTACTTC. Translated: CASSQPIQGETQYF.

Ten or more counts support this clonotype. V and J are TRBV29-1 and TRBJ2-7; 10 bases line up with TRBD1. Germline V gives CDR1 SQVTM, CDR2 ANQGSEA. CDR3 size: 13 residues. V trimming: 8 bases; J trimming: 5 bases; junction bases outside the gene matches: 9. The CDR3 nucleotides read TGCAGCACCGGACAGGGGGTTTTCAACGAGCAGTACTTC. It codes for CSTGQGVFNEQYF.

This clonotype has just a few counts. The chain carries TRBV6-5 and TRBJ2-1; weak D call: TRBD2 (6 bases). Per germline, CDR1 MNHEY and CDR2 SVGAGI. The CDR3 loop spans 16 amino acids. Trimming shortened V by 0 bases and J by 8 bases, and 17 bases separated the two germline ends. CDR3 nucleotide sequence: TGTGCCAGCAGTTACTCAATCCGGGCGGGAAGAGATGAGCAGTTCTTC. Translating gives CASSYSIRAGRDEQFF.

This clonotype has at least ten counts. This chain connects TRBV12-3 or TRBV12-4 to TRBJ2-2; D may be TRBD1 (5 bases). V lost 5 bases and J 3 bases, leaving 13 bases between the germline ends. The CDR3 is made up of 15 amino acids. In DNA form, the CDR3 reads TGTGCCAGCAGTACCTGGGAAGGGGACACCGGGGAGCTGTTTTTT. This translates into CASSTWEGDTGELFF.

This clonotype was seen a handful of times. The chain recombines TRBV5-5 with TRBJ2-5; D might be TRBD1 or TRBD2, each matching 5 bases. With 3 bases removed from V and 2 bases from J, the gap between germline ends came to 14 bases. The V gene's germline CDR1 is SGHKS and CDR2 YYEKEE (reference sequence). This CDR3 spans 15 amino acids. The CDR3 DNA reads TGTGCCAGCAGCTCCCACGGGGCGGAACAAGAGACCCAGTACTTC. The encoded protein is CASSSHGAEQETQYF.

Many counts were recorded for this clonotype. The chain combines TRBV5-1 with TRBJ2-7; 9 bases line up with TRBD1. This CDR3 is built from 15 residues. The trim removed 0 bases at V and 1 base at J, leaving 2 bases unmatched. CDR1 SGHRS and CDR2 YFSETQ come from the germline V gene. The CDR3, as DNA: TGCGCCAGCAGCTTGGGCGGGACAGGGTCCTACGAGCAGTACTTC. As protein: CASSLGGTGSYEQYF.

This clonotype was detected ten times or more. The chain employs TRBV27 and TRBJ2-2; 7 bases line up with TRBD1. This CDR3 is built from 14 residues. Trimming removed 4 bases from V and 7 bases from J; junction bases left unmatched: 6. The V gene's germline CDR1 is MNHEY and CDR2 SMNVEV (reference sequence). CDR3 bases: TGTGCCAGCAGTTCGACAGGGTGGATCGGGGAGCTGTTTTTT. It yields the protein CASSSTGWIGELFF.

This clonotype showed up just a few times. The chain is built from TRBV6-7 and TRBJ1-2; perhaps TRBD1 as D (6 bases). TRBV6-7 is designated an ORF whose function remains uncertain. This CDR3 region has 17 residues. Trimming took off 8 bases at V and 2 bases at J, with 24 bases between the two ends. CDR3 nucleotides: TGTGCCAGCGCCGAACACAGGGCCGCGGGGGGAAACTATGGCTACACCTTC. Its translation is CASAEHRAAGGNYGYTF.

DNA for the CDR3: TGTGCCAGCAGCCAAGAAAGGTTCCCCTCCTACGAGCAGTACTTC. Translating gives CASSQERFPSYEQYF. V usage is TRBV4-2 and J usage is TRBJ2-7, with D unclear. CDR3 length: 15 residues. Deletions cut 0 bases from V and 0 bases from J, with 9 bases between. The V gene's germline CDR1 is LGHNA and CDR2 YNFKEQ.

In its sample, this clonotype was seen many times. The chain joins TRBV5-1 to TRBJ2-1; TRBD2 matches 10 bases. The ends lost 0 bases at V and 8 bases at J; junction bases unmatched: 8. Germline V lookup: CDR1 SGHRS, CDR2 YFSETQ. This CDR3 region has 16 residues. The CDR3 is CASSLAPLAGVDEQFF. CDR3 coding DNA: TGCGCCAGCAGCTTGGCCCCGCTAGCGGGAGTCGATGAGCAGTTCTTC.

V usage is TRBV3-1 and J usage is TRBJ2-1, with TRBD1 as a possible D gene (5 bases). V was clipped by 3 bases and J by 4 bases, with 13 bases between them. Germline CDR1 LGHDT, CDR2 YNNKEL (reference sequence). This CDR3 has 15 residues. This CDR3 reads CASSQLMGQYNEQFF. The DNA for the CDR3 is TGTGCCAGCAGCCAGCTCATGGGGCAGTACAATGAGCAGTTCTTC.

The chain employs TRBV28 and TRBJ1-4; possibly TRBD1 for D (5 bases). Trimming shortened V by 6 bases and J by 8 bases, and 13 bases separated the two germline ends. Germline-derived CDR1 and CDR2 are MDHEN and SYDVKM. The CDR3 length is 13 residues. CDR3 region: CASSRPGREKLFF. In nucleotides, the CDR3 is TGTGCCAGCAGCCGACCAGGGCGAGAAAAACTGTTTTTT.

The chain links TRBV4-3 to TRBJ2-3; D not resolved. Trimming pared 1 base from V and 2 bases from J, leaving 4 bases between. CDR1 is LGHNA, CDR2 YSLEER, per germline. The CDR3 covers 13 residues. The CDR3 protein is CASSQADTDTQYF. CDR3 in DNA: TGCGCCAGCAGCCAAGCGGACACAGATACGCAGTATTTT.

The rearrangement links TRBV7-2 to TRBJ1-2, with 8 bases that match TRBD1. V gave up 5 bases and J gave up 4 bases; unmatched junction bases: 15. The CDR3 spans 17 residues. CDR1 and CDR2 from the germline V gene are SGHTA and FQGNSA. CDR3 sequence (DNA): TGTGCCAGCAGCACTAGATACAACAGAGACAGGGGCTATGGCTACACCTTC. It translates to CASSTRYNRDRGYGYTF.

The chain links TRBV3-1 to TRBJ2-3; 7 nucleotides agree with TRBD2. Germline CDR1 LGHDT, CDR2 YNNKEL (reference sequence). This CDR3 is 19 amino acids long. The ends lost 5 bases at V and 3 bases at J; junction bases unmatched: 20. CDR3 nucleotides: TGTGCCAGCAGCGTAGGCCAGGGACTATGGGCGGGAGCGACAGATACGCAGTATTTT. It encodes CASSVGQGLWAGATDTQYF.

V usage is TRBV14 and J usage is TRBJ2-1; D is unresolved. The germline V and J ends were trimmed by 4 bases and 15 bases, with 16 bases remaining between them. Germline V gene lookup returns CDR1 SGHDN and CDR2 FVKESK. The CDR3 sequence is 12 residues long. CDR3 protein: CASSPDRLRRFF. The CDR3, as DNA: TGTGCCAGCAGCCCGGACCGGTTACGGCGGTTCTTC.

The CDR3 nucleotides are TGTGCCAGCAGTTACTCGACAAGTATGGGACAAATGAACACTGAAGCTTTCTTT. Protein: CASSYSTSMGQMNTEAFF. V and J are TRBV6-5 and TRBJ1-1; perhaps TRBD1 as D (6 bases). The CDR3 runs to 18 residues. Trimming left V 0 bases short and J 0 bases short, with 17 bases between. In germline, CDR1 is MNHEY, CDR2 SVGAGI.

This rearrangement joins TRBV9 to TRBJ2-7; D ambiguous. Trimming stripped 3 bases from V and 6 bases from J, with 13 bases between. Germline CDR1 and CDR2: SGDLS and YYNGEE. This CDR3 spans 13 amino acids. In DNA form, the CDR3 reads TGTGCCAGCAGCGCTGGCGGTGTGGGCGAGCAGTACTTC. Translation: CASSAGGVGEQYF.

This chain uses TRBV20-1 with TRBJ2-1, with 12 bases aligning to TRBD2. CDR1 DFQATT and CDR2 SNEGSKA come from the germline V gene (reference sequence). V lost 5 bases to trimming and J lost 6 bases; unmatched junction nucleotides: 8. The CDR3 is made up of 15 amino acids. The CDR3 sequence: CSARWASGRVNEQFF. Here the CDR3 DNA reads TGCAGTGCTCGTTGGGCTAGCGGGAGGGTCAATGAGCAGTTCTTC.

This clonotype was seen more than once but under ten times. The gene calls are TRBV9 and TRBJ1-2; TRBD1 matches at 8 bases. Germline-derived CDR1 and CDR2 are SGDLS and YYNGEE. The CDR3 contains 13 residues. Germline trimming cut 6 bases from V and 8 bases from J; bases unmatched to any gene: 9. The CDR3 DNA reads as TGTGCCAGCAACGCCGGGACAGGAGGGGGCTACACCTTC. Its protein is CASNAGTGGGYTF.

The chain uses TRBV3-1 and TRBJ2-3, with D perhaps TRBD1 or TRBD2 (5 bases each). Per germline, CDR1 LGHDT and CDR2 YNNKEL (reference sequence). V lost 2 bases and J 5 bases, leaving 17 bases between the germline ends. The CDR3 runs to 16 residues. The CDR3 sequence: CASSQRARAREDTQYF. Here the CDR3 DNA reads TGTGCCAGCAGCCAACGTGCCAGGGCCCGGGAAGATACGCAGTATTTT.